These 20 T cell receptor beta chains were sequenced from one sample in a study of early T cells in non-severe SARS-CoV-2 infection. Using its own MiXCR run on the 5' RACE reads, TCRdb lists one record per CDR3 protein. The table includes 60,000 or so distinct CDR3 sequences, approximately 11% detected once. The sample was whole blood. These receptors were taken from an adult who was a healthcare worker with PCR-confirmed SARS-CoV-2 infection or an uninfected control (not recorded which).

This clonotype showed up just a few times. The DNA for the CDR3 is TGTGCCAGCAGTTTGGGACCCCGGGTAGATACGCAGTATTTT. Its protein product is CASSLGPRVDTQYF. This sequence joins TRBV7-3 and TRBJ2-3; perhaps D is TRBD1 or TRBD2 (5 bases each). The V and J ends lost 6 bases and 5 bases respectively, with 15 bases between them. The CDR3 consists of 14 residues. CDR1 SGHTA and CDR2 FQGTGA come from the germline V gene.

This chain joins TRBV4-1 and TRBJ1-2; 11 nucleotides line up with TRBD1. Germline lookup yields CDR1 MGHRA and CDR2 YSYEKL. The CDR3 has 15 amino acids. V was clipped by 4 bases and J by 2 bases; unmatched bases: 3. The CDR3 region is CASSRDRGFNYGYTF. In DNA, the CDR3 is TGCGCCAGCAGCCGGGACAGGGGGTTCAACTATGGCTACACCTTC.

This clonotype came up a few times. The chain couples TRBV18 to TRBJ1-4; D not certain. CDR3 size: 13 residues. CDR1 and CDR2 (germline): KGHSH, LQKENI. Trimming pared 4 bases from V and 4 bases from J, leaving 7 bases between. The CDR3 DNA follows: TGTGCCAGCTCACTCGGGATTAATGAAAAACTGTTTTTT. Amino acid sequence: CASSLGINEKLFF.

This clonotype was detected ten times or more. This chain connects TRBV7-9 to TRBJ2-6, with 9 bases matching TRBD2. There are 17 residues in the CDR3. The germline gives CDR1 SEHNR, CDR2 FQNEAQ (reference sequence). CDR3: CAAGGRDSWRKANVLTF. The CDR3 DNA follows: TGTGCAGCGGGGGGAAGGGACTCGTGGAGGAAGGCCAACGTCCTGACTTTC.

The CDR3 is CASSQGTYYGYTF. The CDR3 DNA is TGTGCCAGCAGTCAGGGGACATACTATGGCTACACCTTC. The chain carries TRBV28 and TRBJ1-2; possibly TRBD1 for D (6 bases). The CDR3 is 13 residues long. V was clipped by 5 bases and J by 3 bases, with 10 bases between them. The V gene's germline CDR1 is MDHEN and CDR2 SYDVKM.

This clonotype was counted only a few times. J is TRBJ2-7 and V is TRBV6-5; D gene ambiguous. Trimming left V 0 bases short and J 3 bases short, with 15 bases between. CDR1 MNHEY and CDR2 SVGAGI come from the germline V gene. The CDR3 covers 16 residues. The CDR3 DNA sequence: TGTGCCAGCAGTTACTCGATAACGAGGTGGGTCTACGAGCAGTACTTC. As protein: CASSYSITRWVYEQYF.

This chain connects TRBV20-1 to TRBJ1-4, with D perhaps TRBD1 (6 bases). This CDR3 is built from 16 residues. Trimming shortened V by 0 bases and J by 7 bases, and 18 bases separated the two germline ends. Germline V gene sequence: CDR1 DFQATT, CDR2 SNEGSKA (reference sequence). The CDR3 spells CSARDKGGAIGEKLFF. The CDR3 DNA follows: TGCAGTGCTAGAGATAAAGGGGGGGCGATCGGTGAAAAACTGTTTTTT.

This clonotype showed up just a few times. This chain uses TRBV27 with TRBJ2-3; no firm D call. CDR3 size: 14 residues. Germline loops: CDR1 MNHEY, CDR2 SMNVEV (reference sequence). Trimming took off 3 bases at V and 0 bases at J, with 7 bases between the two ends. CDR3 loop: CASSFGGSTDTQYF. DNA for the CDR3: TGTGCCAGCAGTTTTGGCGGTAGCACAGATACGCAGTATTTT.

This clonotype was recorded at least ten times. V gene TRBV9 combines with J gene TRBJ2-3; no firm D call. Deletions cut 0 bases from V and 4 bases from J, with 9 bases between. CDR3 length: 14 residues. Germline CDR1 SGDLS, CDR2 YYNGEE. CDR3 sequence (DNA): TGTGCCAGCAGCGTAGATATGGCTGCAGATACGCAGTATTTT. Amino acids: CASSVDMAADTQYF. Based on the CDR3 plus reference TRBV9 and TRBJ2-3, the full variable domain is DSGVTQTPKHLITATGQRVTLRCSPRSGDLSVYWYQQSLDQGLQFLIQYYNGEERAKGNILERFSAQQFPDLHSELNLSSLELGDSALYFCASSVDMAADTQYFGPGTRLTVL.

The table lists this clonotype with many counts. The chain combines TRBV11-2 with TRBJ2-6, with D hard to call. V was trimmed by 2 bases and J by 0 bases, leaving 17 bases between them. Germline V lookup: CDR1 SGHAT, CDR2 FQNNGV. The length of the CDR3 is 19 residues. Here the CDR3 DNA reads TGTGCCAGCAGCTTAATTGGGCCCACAACCCGCTCTGGGGCCAACGTCCTGACTTTC. Protein product: CASSLIGPTTRSGANVLTF.

In its sample, this clonotype was seen a few times. The chain links TRBV5-5 to TRBJ2-3, with 12 bases that match TRBD2. V dropped 1 base and J dropped 3; count of bases not matched to a gene: 3. This CDR3 is built from 16 residues. CDR1 and CDR2 (germline): SGHKS, YYEKEE (reference sequence). The DNA of the CDR3 is TGTGCCAGCAGCTTGTTTACTAGCGGGAGGACAGATACGCAGTATTTT. Its protein product is CASSLFTSGRTDTQYF. Filled out from reference TRBV5-5 and TRBJ2-3, the complete variable domain reads DAGVTQSPTHLIKTRGQQVTLRCSPISGHKSVSWYQQVLGQGPQFIFQYYEKEERGRGNFPDRFSARQFPNYSSELNVNALLLGDSALYLCASSLFTSGRTDTQYFGPGTRLTVL.

CDR3: CASSPTGNEQYF. CDR3 nucleotides: TGTGCCAGCAGCCCGACAGGGAACGAGCAGTACTTC. V and J are TRBV7-9 and TRBJ2-7; 7 bases are shared with TRBD1. The CDR3 is made up of 12 amino acids. The V and J ends lost 5 bases and 5 bases, in that order; junction bases with no gene match: 3. Germline V gene data show CDR1 as SEHNR and CDR2 as FQNEAQ (reference sequence).

This clonotype appeared a few times. For the CDR3, the DNA is TGTGCCAGCAGCCCCCATGGGGCTAGCGGGGGTACAGATACGCAGTATTTT. As protein: CASSPHGASGGTDTQYF. The chain carries TRBV9 and TRBJ2-3; 10 positions agree with TRBD2. Looked up from germline, CDR1 is SGDLS and CDR2 is YYNGEE. The J segment lost 3 bases and the V segment lost 4 bases, leaving 11 bases of the junction unmatched. There are 17 residues in the CDR3.

The V and J genes are TRBV6-5 and TRBJ2-5; D assignment may be TRBD1 or TRBD2 (5 bases each). CDR3 length: 16 residues. Looked up from germline, CDR1 is MNHEY and CDR2 is SVGAGI. The germline V and J ends were trimmed by 5 bases and 5 bases, with 21 bases remaining between them. The CDR3 DNA sequence: TGTGCCAGCAGTCCGCAAGATCGACAGCGGAAGGAGACCCAGTACTTC. Its translation: CASSPQDRQRKETQYF.

This clonotype was seen repeatedly, ten times or more. This chain connects TRBV11-2 to TRBJ2-3; 14 bases fit TRBD2. The CDR3 is made up of 18 amino acids. V lost 5 bases and J lost 0; bases outside the gene matches: 7. Germline CDR1 is SGHAT and CDR2 is FQNNGV. In DNA form, the CDR3 reads TGTGCCAGCAGCCCGTGGGGACTAGCGGGGGCTAGCACAGATACGCAGTATTTT. Translation: CASSPWGLAGASTDTQYF.

This chain uses TRBV12-3 or TRBV12-4 with TRBJ2-1; D is perhaps TRBD2 (5 bases). This CDR3 contains 15 residues. Deletions cut 6 bases from V and 0 bases from J, with 12 bases between. CDR3 nucleotide sequence: TGTGCCAGCAGGGGCCGGAGGAGCTCCTACAATGAGCAGTTCTTC. Its protein product is CASRGRRSSYNEQFF.

The chain links TRBV29-1 to TRBJ2-5; D unresolved. Germline values: CDR1 SQVTM, CDR2 ANQGSEA. CDR3 length: 13 residues. V was pared by 7 bases and J by 2 bases, with 14 bases between. The CDR3 nucleotides read TGCAGCGCACGGCCAGACCTTCAAGAGACCCAGTACTTC. Translation gives CSARPDLQETQYF.

This clonotype was counted ten times or more. This rearrangement joins TRBV20-1 to TRBJ1-5; 9 bases align to TRBD1. V lost 5 bases, J lost 2 bases, and 7 bases stayed unmatched. The CDR3 consists of 15 residues. Germline V gene lookup returns CDR1 DFQATT and CDR2 SNEGSKA (reference sequence). This CDR3 reads CSAFTGGRGNQPQHF. DNA of the CDR3: TGCAGTGCTTTCACAGGGGGCCGGGGCAATCAGCCCCAGCATTTT.

This clonotype was counted many times. CDR3 sequence reads: CASSLTGTVGNYGYTF. The DNA of the CDR3 is TGTGCCAGCAGTTTAACTGGGACGGTAGGGAACTATGGCTACACCTTC. The chain uses TRBV27 and TRBJ1-2; D might be TRBD1 (5 bases). The CDR3 is made up of 16 amino acids. V was shortened by 2 bases and J by 2 bases, with 15 bases between the two germline ends. The V gene's germline CDR1 is MNHEY and CDR2 SMNVEV (reference sequence).

This clonotype was seen a few times. V usage is TRBV6-5 and J usage is TRBJ2-1, with D possibly called TRBD1 or TRBD2 (6 bases each). The CDR3 length is 14 residues. Germline values: CDR1 MNHEY, CDR2 SVGAGI. V was clipped by 6 bases and J by 3 bases, with 12 bases between them. The DNA for the CDR3 is TGTGCCAGCAGCGCGGGACAAAGCTACAATGAGCAGTTCTTC. Residues: CASSAGQSYNEQFF.